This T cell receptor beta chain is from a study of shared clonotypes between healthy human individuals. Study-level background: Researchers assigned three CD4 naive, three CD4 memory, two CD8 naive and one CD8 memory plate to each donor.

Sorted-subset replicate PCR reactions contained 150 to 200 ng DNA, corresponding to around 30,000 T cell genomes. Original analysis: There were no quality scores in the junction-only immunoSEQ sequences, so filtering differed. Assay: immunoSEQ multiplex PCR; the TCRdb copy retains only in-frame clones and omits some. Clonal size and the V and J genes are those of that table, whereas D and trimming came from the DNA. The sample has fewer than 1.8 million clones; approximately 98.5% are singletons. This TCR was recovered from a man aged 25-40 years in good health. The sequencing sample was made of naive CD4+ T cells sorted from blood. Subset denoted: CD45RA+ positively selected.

CDR3 loop: CASNVAGTGGREQYF. The CDR3 DNA sequence: TGTGCCAGCAACGTCGCCGGGACAGGGGGGCGCGAGCAGTACTTC. The V call is TRBV5-5, the J call TRBJ2-7; TRBD1 matches at 11 bases. The V segment lost 6 bases and the J segment 6 bases; nucleotides outside the gene matches: 11. Germline-derived CDR1 and CDR2 are SGHKS and YYEKEE (reference sequence). This CDR3 is 15 amino acids long.